Below, 13 T cell receptor beta chains from the same sample are listed, as sequenced in a study of T cells in Graves' hyperthyroidism and ophthalmopathy. Researchers amplified the TCR beta CDR3 regions from RNA transcripts. First-round RT-PCR of the TCR CDR3 relied on the HTBI primer set. Each CDR3 protein is one row after TCRdb ran MiXCR on the multiplex PCR reads. The repertoire holds around 350,000 distinct CDR3 sequences, about a fifth seen once, with 3.7% in the top ten. Sequenced: blood. Receptor source: a woman under 30 with Graves' hyperthyroidism.

In its sample, this clonotype was seen many times. In DNA form, the CDR3 reads TGTGCCAGCAGGAGGGAACCATATGGCTACACCTTC. Protein: CASRREPYGYTF. V and J are TRBV27 and TRBJ1-2; D is ambiguous. V lost 6 bases and J lost 5, with 10 bases in between. The CDR3 is 12 amino acids. From germline, CDR1 is MNHEY and CDR2 SMNVEV (reference sequence).

Many counts were recorded for this clonotype. The J gene is TRBJ2-6, the V gene TRBV7-6; 7 bases are shared with TRBD1. Germline CDR1 reads SGHVS; CDR2 reads FNYEAQ. Trimming removed 5 bases from V and 2 bases from J; junction bases left unmatched: 3. The CDR3 totals 15 residues. The CDR3 DNA reads TGTGCCAGCAGCCGTCAGGGGGCTGGGGCCAACGTCCTGACTTTC. The encoded protein is CASSRQGAGANVLTF.

This clonotype was seen repeatedly, ten times or more. V gene TRBV11-1 combines with J gene TRBJ1-1; tentative D call: TRBD1 (5 bases). CDR1 is SGHAT, CDR2 FQDESV, per germline (reference sequence). The CDR3 extends over 16 amino acids. Trimming left V 5 bases short and J 1 base short, with 17 bases between. The CDR3 DNA reads as TGTGCCAGCAGCCCACTCCCGGGACGGAGGAACACTGAAGCTTTCTTT. This encodes CASSPLPGRRNTEAFF.

This clonotype was counted ten times or more. The V gene is TRBV7-9, the J gene TRBJ1-1; 10 nucleotides match TRBD1. The germline gives CDR1 SEHNR, CDR2 FQNEAQ (reference sequence). The trim removed 6 bases at V and 4 bases at J, leaving 8 bases unmatched. The CDR3 is made up of 15 amino acids. CDR3 DNA: TGTGCCAGCAGTCCGACAGGGGGCATGGTCACTGAAGCTTTCTTT. It encodes CASSPTGGMVTEAFF. The entire variable domain, with the rest obtained from reference TRBV7-9 and TRBJ1-1, is as follows: DTGVSQNPRHKITKRGQNVTFRCDPISEHNRLYWYRQTLGQGPEFLTYFQNEAQLEKSRLLSDRFSAERPKGSFSTLEIQRTEQGDSAMYLCASSPTGGMVTEAFFGQGTRLTVV.

Ten or more counts support this clonotype. The J gene is TRBJ2-7, the V gene TRBV28, with TRBD1 as a possible D gene (6 bases). The CDR3 spans 16 residues. Germline assignment: CDR1 MDHEN and CDR2 SYDVKM. Trimming took off 4 bases at V and 0 bases at J, with 16 bases between the two ends. CDR3 sequence (DNA): TGTGCCAGCAGTTCCCCAGGGGCGGATGACTCCTACGAGCAGTACTTC. This translates into CASSSPGADDSYEQYF. The full variable domain, in which reference TRBV28 and TRBJ2-7 provide the parts outside the CDR3, is DVKVTQSSRYLVKRTGEKVFLECVQDMDHENMFWYRQDPGLGLRLIYFSYDVKMKEKGDIPEGYSVSREKKERFSLILESASTNQTSMYLCASSSPGADDSYEQYFGPGTRLTVT.

This clonotype was seen many times. The chain has TRBV5-1 and TRBJ1-2, with unresolved D. V was shortened by 5 bases and J by 8 bases, with 16 bases between the two germline ends. CDR3 length equals 13 residues. CDR1 is SGHRS and CDR2 is YFSETQ in the germline V gene. CDR3 sequence (DNA): TGCGCCAGCAGTTCGGGCAGTACTCGGGGCTACACCTTC. This gives the protein CASSSGSTRGYTF.

There are a few counts of this clonotype. The junction does not match germline at one end; this may be a read error. V is TRBV2 and J is TRBJ2-4; TRBD1 is a possible D gene (8 bases). The germline CDR1 and CDR2 sequences are SNHLY and FYNNEI. There are 15 residues in the CDR3. For the CDR3, the DNA is TGTGCCAGCAGCGAGAGGACAGGGACTAAAAACATTAAGTACTTC. This codes for CASSERTGTKNIKYF.

This clonotype was seen a handful of times. The chain has TRBV12-3 or TRBV12-4 and TRBJ1-6; a weak D match, TRBD1 (5 bases). This CDR3 has 13 residues. V lost 5 bases, J lost 8 bases, and 10 bases lay in between. This CDR3 is CASSRDGDSPLHF. The DNA for the CDR3 is TGTGCCAGCAGTCGGGACGGAGATTCACCCCTCCACTTT.

The chain has TRBV6-1 and TRBJ1-5; D not certain. The CDR3 extends over 15 amino acids. Trimming left V 4 bases short and J 2 bases short, with 12 bases between. Germline V gene lookup returns CDR1 MNHNS and CDR2 SASEGT. The CDR3 DNA sequence: TGTGCCAGCAGTGGGCACCATTTTGGCAATCAGCCCCAGCATTTT. It translates to CASSGHHFGNQPQHF.

Ten or more counts support this clonotype. The V call is TRBV13, the J call TRBJ2-7; tentative D call: TRBD2 (5 bases). Between the trimmed V and J ends, which lost 4 bases and 0 bases, there was a span of 10 bases. The length of the CDR3 is 14 residues. The germline V gene has CDR1 PRHDT and CDR2 FYEKMQ (reference sequence). The CDR3 loop reads CASSSAGSSYEQYF. In DNA, the CDR3 is TGTGCCAGCAGCTCCGCGGGCAGCTCCTACGAGCAGTACTTC.

This clonotype was seen at least ten times. The chain couples TRBV9 to TRBJ2-5; D perhaps matches TRBD1 (6 bases). Germline V CDR1 and CDR2: SGDLS, YYNGEE. The ends were cut back, 4 bases at V and 5 bases at J, with 21 bases in the middle. The CDR3 is 16 residues long. The CDR3, as DNA: TGTGCCAGCAGCCCCTCGGCCAGGGGTTTACGTGAGACCCAGTACTTC. This sequence encodes CASSPSARGLRETQYF.

There are many counts of this clonotype. One junction end disagrees with the germline gene, perhaps due to a read error. The genes are TRBV12-3 or TRBV12-4 and TRBJ2-7; 11 bases line up with TRBD2. This CDR3 has 14 residues. In DNA form, the CDR3 reads TGTGCCAGCAGATTAGCGGGGGGGCCCTACGAGCAGTACTTC. Translation: CASRLAGGPYEQYF.

This clonotype was observed many times. The rearrangement uses TRBV19 and TRBJ2-3; no definite D call. The V end was cut by 3 bases, the J end by 5 bases, with 9 bases between. The CDR3 is 13 residues long. Germline CDR1 and CDR2: LNHDA and SQIVND (reference sequence). The CDR3 region has the DNA TGTGCCAGTAGTATGGCCTCCGGAGATACGCAGTATTTT. Translated: CASSMASGDTQYF. Based on the CDR3 plus reference TRBV19 and TRBJ2-3, the full variable domain is DGGITQSPKYLFRKEGQNVTLSCEQNLNHDAMYWYRQDPGQGLRLIYYSQIVNDFQKGDIAEGYSVSREKKESFPLTVTSAQKNPTAFYLCASSMASGDTQYFGPGTRLTVL.